This T cell receptor beta chain was captured in a study of blood T cell repertoires in COVID-19 (dated by TCRdb to about 2020). Regarding the complete study: Samples from collaborators originated in the United States, Italy and Spain and spanned both the acute and convalescent phases of COVID-19. The prospective study material was composed of cDNA or gDNA derived from T cells, B-cell-depleted T cells, or PBMCs. Deeply sampled blood TCRbeta repertoires from subjects exposed to, actively infected with, or recovered from COVID-19 were included in the dataset. The repertoires were released in a freely available public database meant as a resource for research on the immune response to SARS-CoV-2. The samples were drawn from the first 160 participants of the ongoing ImmuneRACE study and from 1,254 subjects provided by 6 global collaborators. Nearly every sample came with metadata listing a de-identified subject ID, COVID-19 status, age in years and sex. HLA class I and class II types, where available, came from metadata supplied by the sample provider rather than from assay-based typing.

TCRbeta CDR3 regions were amplified from genomic DNA by means of the immunoSEQ Assay, a bias-controlled multiplex PCR. Turning to the authors' computational methods: Within the assay, amplification of reference gene primers was used to estimate how many nucleated cells each sample contained. Sequence reads were collapsed and filtered to measure the absolute abundance of every unique TCRbeta CDR3 rearrangement. For each sample, productive Simpson clonality was calculated as the square root of Simpson's diversity index over productive rearrangements. TCRdb retrieved this table from immuneACCESS and kept in-frame rearrangements only. Not all clones are present; in checked studies, unresolved V genes account for under half, and no reason is known for the remainder. The V and J calls and clone size were taken over from that table, and D and trimming were inferred from the DNA. In this sample the table shows under 250,000 clones, 70% to 90% of which occur a single time. Roughly 6.3% of the sample goes to the ten largest clones.

This clone was observed once. Its antigen specificity is not known. The input lacks base qualities; no much larger clone sits a single base away. One collaborating source in Seattle enrolled patients while the patients were actively infected and followed the patients over time throughout the course of disease. Collaborating institutions collected whole blood in K2EDTA tubes following their own protocols. For TCRbeta analysis, collaborators shipped samples in one of three forms: frozen whole blood, isolated PBMCs, or DNA extracted from either of those sample types. Taken from the germline V gene, the CDR1 and CDR2 loops are KGHSH and LQKENI. V loses 5 bases at its end and J loses 2 bases; junction bases beyond the gene matches: 4. Its CDR3 holds 15 amino acids, cysteine through phenylalanine. The DNA shown is the 45-base CDR3, in frame from base 1. Summary of the overall study and its limitations: How much clinical and demographic metadata was included differed by source and by participant, and the metadata was provided uncurated.

The receptor was derived from a woman in her twenties or thirties with COVID-19, enrolled during active disease. Sequenced material: peripheral blood. In this chain, TRBV18 is recombined with TRBJ2-3, with 10 bases matching TRBD2. This receptor has the CDR3 CASSNGLAATDTQYF. The DNA sequence is TGTGCCAGCTCAAACGGACTAGCGGCCACAGATACGCAGTATTTT.